Below are 24 T cell receptor beta chains sequenced from a single sample in a study of cytomegalovirus exposure and HLA in healthy donors. The PCR ran on 60 Vbeta and 13 Jbeta primers. Sequencing was performed with immunoSEQ multiplex PCR; in TCRdb, only in-frame clones are kept and a portion is missing. The repertoire table contains 70,000 to 75,000 clones. The sequencing sample was made of PBMCs. The receptors derive from a female donor in good health and CMV-seropositive.

The chain employs TRBV15 and TRBJ2-7; 7 bases are shared with TRBD2. The ends lost 0 bases at V and 1 base at J; junction bases unmatched: 6. There are 16 residues in the CDR3. Germline lookup yields CDR1 LNHNV and CDR2 YYDKDF (reference sequence). CDR3 loop: CATSRDPSGYSYEQYF. As DNA, the CDR3 is TGTGCCACCAGCAGAGACCCTAGCGGATATTCCTACGAGCAGTACTTC.

The V and J genes are TRBV5-8 and TRBJ2-1; 10 bases are shared with TRBD1. The V and J ends lost 0 bases and 6 bases, in that order; junction bases with no gene match: 9. CDR1 and CDR2 from the germline V gene are SGHTS and YDEGEE. CDR3 length: 17 amino acids. This CDR3 is CASSLGSDRGRANEQFF. CDR3 bases: TGTGCCAGCAGCTTGGGCTCTGACAGGGGGCGCGCCAATGAGCAGTTCTTC.

The chain recombines TRBV6-1 with TRBJ2-2; D may be TRBD2 (5 bases). The CDR3 is made up of 17 amino acids. Germline V gene sequence: CDR1 MNHNS, CDR2 SASEGT. Trimming cost V 3 bases and J 4 bases, with 18 bases left between them. CDR3 nucleotides: TGTGCCAGCAGTGACCAACCCCTTATAGGGAGCACCGGGGAGCTGTTTTTT. It is translated as CASSDQPLIGSTGELFF.

V usage is TRBV10-1 and J usage is TRBJ2-1, with 13 positions matching TRBD2. The CDR3 is made up of 16 amino acids. V was pared by 8 bases and J by 0 bases, with 4 bases of the junction left unmatched. The germline gives CDR1 WNHNN, CDR2 SYGVQD (reference sequence). The CDR3 coding sequence is TGCGCCAGCGGAGGGACTAGCGGGACCTCCTACAATGAGCAGTTCTTC. This encodes CASGGTSGTSYNEQFF.

The chain recombines TRBV2 with TRBJ1-6, with a weak D call TRBD1 (5 bases). The CDR3 consists of 13 residues. V was trimmed by 1 base and J by 14 bases, leaving 12 bases between them. CDR1 and CDR2 from the germline V gene are SNHLY and FYNNEI. The CDR3 loop reads CASSEEQVRTLHF. CDR3 DNA sequence: TGTGCCAGCAGTGAAGAACAGGTCCGCACCCTCCACTTT.

Remarks on this clone: The sample has other DNA sequences that encode this CDR3 too. V gene TRBV28 combines with J gene TRBJ2-7; 11 bases align to TRBD1. CDR3 length: 15 residues. CDR1 and CDR2 (germline): MDHEN, SYDVKM. The V segment lost 10 bases and the J segment 1 base; nucleotides outside the gene matches: 9. The CDR3 loop reads CATRTGGILSYEQYF. Here the CDR3 DNA reads TGTGCCACCAGGACAGGGGGCATCTTGTCCTACGAGCAGTACTTC.

The rearrangement links TRBV19 to TRBJ1-2, with 9 bases identical to TRBD1. This CDR3 comprises 13 residues. Per germline, CDR1 LNHDA and CDR2 SQIVND (reference sequence). Germline trimming cut 7 bases from V and 8 bases from J; bases unmatched to any gene: 8. DNA for the CDR3: TGTGCCAGTAACGAAAACAGGGGGCTAGGCTACACCTTC. This gives the protein CASNENRGLGYTF.

The V gene is TRBV7-2, the J gene TRBJ1-5; D perhaps matches TRBD1 (5 bases). The V end lost 1 base, the J end lost 7 bases, and 11 bases lay between the germline ends. The CDR3 runs to 14 residues. CDR1 is SGHTA, CDR2 FQGNSA, per germline. CDR3 DNA sequence: TGTGCCAGCAGCTTAGGTCCAGGGCGGCAGCCCCAGCATTTT. Protein sequence: CASSLGPGRQPQHF. Based on the CDR3 plus reference TRBV7-2 and TRBJ1-5, the full variable domain is GAGVSQSPSNKVTEKGKDVELRCDPISGHTALYWYRQSLGQGLEFLIYFQGNSAPDKSGLPSDRFSAERTGGSVSTLTIQRTQQEDSAVYLCASSLGPGRQPQHFGDGTRLSIL.

This chain links TRBV28 with TRBJ1-2, with a tentative D call TRBD1 (6 bases). The CDR3 is 16 amino acids. The germline V and J ends were trimmed by 5 bases and 4 bases, with 20 bases remaining between them. In germline, CDR1 is MDHEN, CDR2 SYDVKM. The CDR3 spells CASSLMEYRDTYGYTF. The CDR3 nucleotides read TGTGCCAGCAGTCTTATGGAATACCGGGACACCTATGGCTACACCTTC.

The chain couples TRBV28 to TRBJ2-5; D call uncertain. CDR1 is MDHEN, CDR2 SYDVKM, per germline. Deletions cut 5 bases from V and 5 bases from J, with 9 bases between. The CDR3 loop spans 12 amino acids. Here the CDR3 DNA reads TGTGCCAGCAGTGGTAGTCCGGAGACCCAGTACTTC. This gives the protein CASSGSPETQYF. The whole variable domain, remainder taken from reference TRBV28 and TRBJ2-5, is DVKVTQSSRYLVKRTGEKVFLECVQDMDHENMFWYRQDPGLGLRLIYFSYDVKMKEKGDIPEGYSVSREKKERFSLILESASTNQTSMYLCASSGSPETQYFGPGTRLLVL.

The V call is TRBV2, the J call TRBJ2-6; D unclear. The germline CDR1 and CDR2 sequences are SNHLY and FYNNEI. V was shortened by 2 bases and J by 0 bases, with 8 bases between the two germline ends. The CDR3 length is 16 residues. The CDR3 reads CASSELSTSGANVLTF. The CDR3 DNA reads TGTGCCAGCAGTGAACTTAGTACCTCTGGGGCCAACGTCCTGACTTTC. Together with reference TRBV2 and TRBJ2-6, the CDR3 gives the full variable domain: EPEVTQTPSHQVTQMGQEVILRCVPISNHLYFYWYRQILGQKVEFLVSFYNNEISEKSEIFDDQFSVERPDGSNFTLKIRSTKLEDSAMYFCASSELSTSGANVLTFGAGSRLTVL.

The V call is TRBV7-9, the J call TRBJ2-7, with D uncertain. Trimming stripped 1 base from V and 6 bases from J, with 13 bases between. The CDR3 is 14 amino acids. Germline CDR1 SEHNR, CDR2 FQNEAQ (reference sequence). CDR3 in amino acids: CASSLELNSGEQYF. CDR3 nucleotide sequence: TGTGCCAGCAGCTTAGAGCTGAACTCGGGCGAGCAGTACTTC.

CDR3 loop: CASSQRTGSLSYNSPLHF. CDR3 DNA sequence: TGCGCCAGCAGCCAACGGACAGGGAGCCTTTCCTATAATTCACCCCTCCACTTT. V usage is TRBV4-1 and J usage is TRBJ1-6; 8 positions agree with TRBD1. Germline V gene lookup returns CDR1 MGHRA and CDR2 YSYEKL. Unmatched junction bases numbered 7, after V lost 2 bases and J lost 1 base. The CDR3 has 18 residues.

This rearrangement joins TRBV7-9 to TRBJ2-3; TRBD2 aligns across 8 bases. The CDR3 contains 15 residues. V gave up 0 bases and J gave up 3 bases; unmatched junction bases: 2. The germline CDR1 and CDR2 sequences are SEHNR and FQNEAQ (reference sequence). CDR3 nucleotides: TGTGCCAGCAGCTTAGCCCAGCGGGAGACAGATACGCAGTATTTT. Translation gives CASSLAQRETDTQYF.

V gene TRBV28 combines with J gene TRBJ2-7; 8 bases agree with TRBD2. The CDR3 consists of 17 residues. The trim removed 5 bases at V and 0 bases at J, leaving 12 bases unmatched. The germline CDR1 and CDR2 sequences are MDHEN and SYDVKM. The CDR3, as DNA: TGTGCCAGCAGTCGGGGGGGAGCGGGAGCCAGCTCCTACGAGCAGTACTTC. It encodes CASSRGGAGASSYEQYF.

The V and J genes are TRBV4-1 and TRBJ1-3; 9 nucleotides line up with TRBD1. The CDR3 totals 17 residues. Looked up from germline, CDR1 is MGHRA and CDR2 is YSYEKL. With V trimmed by 0 bases and J by 2 bases, 5 bases remained unmatched. CDR3 DNA: TGCGCCAGCAGCCAAGACTCATACAGGGGGCCTGGAAACACCATATATTTT. Translating gives CASSQDSYRGPGNTIYF.

As concerns this clone: At one of its ends the junction is not consistent with the germline gene, which may arise from a read error. The chain is built from TRBV6-5 and TRBJ1-3; 8 positions match TRBD1. CDR3 length: 11 residues. Germline-derived CDR1 and CDR2 are MNHEY and SVGAGI. The CDR3 spells CASRIGQGRHF. The CDR3, as DNA: TGTGCCAGCAGGATAGGACAGGGTAGGCATTTT.

The V call is TRBV6-4, the J call TRBJ1-2; possibly TRBD1 for D (5 bases). Trimming left V 4 bases short and J 3 bases short, with 12 bases between. This CDR3 has 14 residues. The germline V gene has CDR1 MRHNA and CDR2 SNTAGT. The CDR3, as DNA: TGTGCCAGCAGTGTTTGGGGGGTGGACTATGGCTACACCTTC. It codes for CASSVWGVDYGYTF.

The gene calls are TRBV6-1 and TRBJ2-6; 9 bases are shared with TRBD1. This CDR3 has 18 residues. With 1 base clipped from V and 0 bases from J, the junction kept 4 bases outside the gene matches. CDR1 and CDR2 (germline): MNHNS, SASEGT. The chain's CDR3 is CASSEEGTGSSGANVLTF. The CDR3 DNA sequence: TGTGCCAGCAGTGAAGAAGGGACAGGGTCCTCTGGGGCCAACGTCCTGACTTTC.

The V and J genes are TRBV28 and TRBJ2-5; 12 bases are a match to TRBD2. With the DNA end fitting TRBJ2-7 better, the J assignment may be wrong. This CDR3 is built from 15 residues. The germline V gene has CDR1 MDHEN and CDR2 SYDVKM. CDR3 protein: CASSLATSGSYEQYF. For the CDR3, the DNA is TGTGCCAGCAGTTTAGCGACTAGCGGGAGCTACGAGCAGTACTTC.

The chain carries TRBV11-2 and TRBJ1-2, with TRBD1 matching over 11 bases. The CDR3 totals 15 residues. The junction had 9 bases not matched to a gene; V was cut back by 7 bases and J by 5 bases. Germline lookup yields CDR1 SGHAT and CDR2 FQNNGV. The CDR3 nucleotides read TGTGCCAGCACCCTGGGGACAGGGGGAGGATATGGCTACACCTTC. It yields the protein CASTLGTGGGYGYTF.

The chain joins TRBV10-1 to TRBJ2-2; D is perhaps TRBD1 (6 bases). From germline, CDR1 is WNHNN and CDR2 SYGVQD (reference sequence). The CDR3 is 15 amino acids. V dropped 3 bases and J dropped 4 bases, with 12 bases sitting between them. This CDR3 reads CASSEPGAPTGELFF. The CDR3 DNA reads TGCGCCAGCAGTGAACCAGGGGCCCCCACCGGGGAGCTGTTTTTT.

This chain connects TRBV6-5 to TRBJ2-7; 8 bases agree with TRBD1. CDR3 length: 14 amino acids. The trim removed 4 bases at V and 2 bases at J, leaving 4 bases unmatched. Germline V gene data show CDR1 as MNHEY and CDR2 as SVGAGI. In nucleotides, the CDR3 is TGTGCCAGCAGTTCGGGACAGGTTCCCTACGAGCAGTACTTC. Its protein is CASSSGQVPYEQYF.

The chain employs TRBV6-5 and TRBJ1-2; 7 bases fit TRBD1. This CDR3 spans 14 amino acids. V shed 5 bases, J shed 0 bases, and the junction held 3 bases outside the gene matches. Germline loops: CDR1 MNHEY, CDR2 SVGAGI. DNA for the CDR3: TGTGCCAGCAGTGCCGGGACAGCTAACTATGGCTACACCTTC. Encoded protein: CASSAGTANYGYTF.